This record concerns one T cell receptor beta chain sequence. This specimen belongs to a study of blood T cell repertoires in COVID-19. Study information: COVID-19 samples collected from the United States, Italy and Spain covered acute and convalescent phases. The analysed material was cDNA or gDNA that came from T cells, B-cell-depleted T cells, or PBMCs.

TCRdb keeps only in-frame clones here, not all; method: immunoSEQ multiplex PCR. Among fewer than 350,000 clones listed, around 89% were seen once. The TCR was taken from a man aged 40-49 years with acute or convalescent COVID-19. Sample: peripheral blood.

The CDR3 DNA follows: TGTGCCAGCTCCGTTTTGGGGGCGGGCACTGAAGCTTTCTTT. It yields the protein CASSVLGAGTEAFF. The chain has TRBV18 and TRBJ1-1; maybe TRBD1 (6 bases). This CDR3 region has 14 residues. V was pared by 6 bases and J by 4 bases, with 15 bases between. Germline V gene lookup returns CDR1 KGHSH and CDR2 LQKENI.